The present T cell receptor (beta chain) was sequenced within a study of shared clonotypes between healthy human individuals. About the study: Donor composition was a couple of women and three men, aged 18 to 49. Study results and limitations: Several donors held 4.5% to 5% of naive CD4 clonotypes in common. Naive subsets usually exceeded memory subsets in estimated richness.

Terminally differentiated effector memory CD45RA+ cells were excluded by CCR7 positive selection of CD45RO-negative cells. Here immunoSEQ multiplex PCR was the method, and the copy in TCRdb shows in-frame clones only, minus some. The repertoire holds 2 million or so clones, with roughly 94% as singletons. Concerning this clone: Its antigen is currently unknown.

The germline CDR1 and CDR2 sequences are MNHEY and SVGAGI. The V and J ends lost 6 bases and 7 bases, in that order; junction bases with no gene match: 13. The CDR3 totals 15 residues. This sequence originates from a man aged 18 to 30 in good health. The sequencing sample was made of naive CD8+ T cells sorted from blood. This chain uses TRBV6-5 with TRBJ1-1; 8 nucleotides match TRBD1. CDR3 coding DNA: TGTGCCAGCAGATCCGGACAGGGAAAAAACCTTGAAGCTTTCTTT. Protein product: CASRSGQGKNLEAFF.